Below are 9 T cell receptor beta chains sequenced from a single sample in a study of blood T cell repertoires in COVID-19. Sequenced by immunoSEQ multiplex PCR; TCRdb stores in-frame clones only, minus some. The table records 50,000 or so clones, about 85% of them present only once. The material sequenced was peripheral blood. The receptor source for this set is a man aged 35-49 years with active COVID-19.

In its sample, this clone was seen a few times. This chain connects TRBV3-1 (or the pseudogene TRBV3-2) to TRBJ2-1; D is unresolved. The length of the CDR3 is 12 residues. Trimming pared 7 bases from V and 9 bases from J, leaving 13 bases between. CDR1 and CDR2 (germline): LGHDT, YNNKEL (reference sequence). The CDR3: CASKGEGGEQFF. The CDR3 DNA follows: TGTGCCAGCAAAGGAGAAGGCGGTGAGCAGTTCTTC.

V is TRBV30 and J is TRBJ1-2; 9 nucleotides match TRBD1. Germline trimming cut 2 bases from V and 3 bases from J; bases unmatched to any gene: 1. This CDR3 has 13 amino acids. Germline V gene lookup returns CDR1 GTSNPN and CDR2 SVGIG (reference sequence). The CDR3 coding sequence is TGTGCCTGGAGTACAGGGGGCCACTATGGCTACACCTTC. Translation: CAWSTGGHYGYTF.

As concerns this clone: The sample holds other DNA sequences that translate to the same CDR3. V is TRBV9 and J is TRBJ1-1; TRBD1 matches at 7 bases. Germline V gives CDR1 SGDLS, CDR2 YYNGEE. V was pared by 2 bases and J by 0 bases, with 4 bases of the junction left unmatched. The CDR3 covers 15 residues. DNA for the CDR3: TGTGCCAGCAGCGTGGGGGACAGATTGAACACTGAAGCTTTCTTT. This encodes CASSVGDRLNTEAFF.

The rearrangement uses TRBV5-1 and TRBJ2-1, with D perhaps TRBD2 (6 bases). V was pared by 5 bases and J by 8 bases, with 20 bases between. Germline-derived CDR1 and CDR2 are SGHRS and YFSETQ. The CDR3 runs to 15 residues. Here the CDR3 reads CASRSDPSRLDEQFF. DNA for the CDR3: TGCGCCAGCAGATCCGACCCAAGCAGACTAGATGAGCAGTTCTTC.

The chain has TRBV20-1 and TRBJ2-7, with a weak D call TRBD2 (6 bases). This CDR3 is built from 13 residues. The germline V gene encodes CDR1 DFQATT and CDR2 SNEGSKA (reference sequence). V gave up 3 bases and J gave up 3 bases, with 12 bases separating them. Written as DNA, the CDR3 is TGCAGTGCTAGTGGGACTGATATCTACGAGCAGTACTTC. Protein: CSASGTDIYEQYF.

The chain employs TRBV6-1 and TRBJ1-5; 8 nucleotides match TRBD1. V gave up 7 bases and J gave up 3 bases; unmatched junction bases: 11. The CDR3 length is 16 residues. The germline V gene has CDR1 MNHNS and CDR2 SASEGT. The CDR3 loop reads CASTDRQGTINQPQHF. For the CDR3, the DNA is TGTGCCAGCACTGATAGACAGGGGACTATCAATCAGCCCCAGCATTTT.

This clone is classed as medium-sized. The chain recombines TRBV11-2 with TRBJ2-2; 15 bases fit TRBD2. The junction had 9 bases not matched to a gene; V was cut back by 3 bases and J by 4 bases. This CDR3 comprises 19 residues. Germline V gives CDR1 SGHAT, CDR2 FQNNGV. Here the CDR3 reads CASSFGGLAGGGITGELFF. CDR3 nucleotide sequence: TGTGCCAGCAGCTTTGGGGGACTAGCGGGAGGTGGTATCACCGGGGAGCTGTTTTTT.

The gene calls are TRBV11-2 and TRBJ1-3, with unresolved D. The CDR3 runs to 16 residues. Trimming removed 3 bases from V and 2 bases from J, with 14 bases in between. In germline, CDR1 is SGHAT, CDR2 FQNNGV. CDR3 protein: CASSFSSRGTGNTIYF. CDR3 DNA: TGTGCCAGCAGCTTTAGCTCGCGGGGTACTGGAAACACCATATATTTT.

The chain combines TRBV7-3 with TRBJ1-1; no firm D call. The CDR3 is 13 amino acids. V lost 1 base and J 5 bases, leaving 8 bases between the germline ends. Germline V CDR1 and CDR2: SGHTA, FQGTGA. CDR3 loop: CASSLIRGTEAFF. The CDR3 DNA reads as TGTGCCAGCAGCTTAATTCGGGGAACTGAAGCTTTCTTT.